A selection of T cell receptor beta chains follows, all from one sample in a study of cytomegalovirus exposure and HLA in healthy donors. This table comes from immunoSEQ multiplex PCR, and its TCRdb copy is limited to in-frame clones, with some not included. The sample carries fewer than 60,000 clones, just over 90% recorded once. The sequenced material came from PBMCs. These receptors all come from a woman aged 18-29 years in good health and CMV-seropositive. Each CDR3 is given with its conserved first and last residue. Each record gives: clone size, V gene, J gene, CDR3 protein. Expanded clones get a size class; other rows say once, few or many, or leave the size out.

clone_size: once; v_call: TRBV29-1; j_call: TRBJ1-1; cdr3_aa: CSVEPLIHITEAFF
clone_size: .; v_call: TRBV2; j_call: TRBJ2-6; cdr3_aa: CASVLPGQVFNLRSGANVLTF
clone_size: once; v_call: TRBV19; j_call: TRBJ1-5; cdr3_aa: CASSLGGGPGNQPQHF
clone_size: .; v_call: TRBV19; j_call: TRBJ1-1; cdr3_aa: CATLGQRNTEAFF
clone_size: .; v_call: TRBV7-3; j_call: TRBJ2-2; cdr3_aa: CASRTSGVGGGELFF
clone_size: .; v_call: TRBV4-1; j_call: TRBJ2-1; cdr3_aa: CASSRQGKQFF
clone_size: .; v_call: TRBV28; j_call: TRBJ1-2; cdr3_aa: CASSLFTGYTF
clone_size: .; v_call: TRBV10-3; j_call: TRBJ2-7; cdr3_aa: CAISDWGQAGVEQYF
clone_size: .; v_call: TRBV10-2; j_call: TRBJ2-7; cdr3_aa: CASSERRGPYEQYF
clone_size: .; v_call: TRBV20-1; j_call: TRBJ2-1; cdr3_aa: CSPSTNEQFF
clone_size: .; v_call: TRBV5-1; j_call: TRBJ1-2; cdr3_aa: CASSVEPRRGRPLNYGYTF
clone_size: .; v_call: TRBV18; j_call: TRBJ1-1; cdr3_aa: CASSPNQDTEAFF
clone_size: .; v_call: TRBV7-2; j_call: TRBJ2-2; cdr3_aa: CASSLLRELFF
clone_size: .; v_call: TRBV12-5; j_call: TRBJ2-5; cdr3_aa: CASGLVLDRVRQTQYF
clone_size: .; v_call: TRBV5-1; j_call: TRBJ2-1; cdr3_aa: CASSLLAGPNEQFF
clone_size: .; v_call: TRBV6-1; j_call: TRBJ1-5; cdr3_aa: CASSEASRNSNQPQHF
clone_size: .; v_call: TRBV29-1; j_call: TRBJ2-3; cdr3_aa: CSVGGGGGMPTDTQYF
clone_size: .; v_call: TRBV5-1; j_call: TRBJ2-1; cdr3_aa: CASSFLQGAREQFF
clone_size: .; v_call: TRBV6-5; j_call: TRBJ1-1; cdr3_aa: CASSNNRVHPEAFF
clone_size: .; v_call: TRBV19; j_call: TRBJ2-5; cdr3_aa: CASSRSSGQETQYF
clone_size: .; v_call: TRBV6-6; j_call: TRBJ2-5; cdr3_aa: CASSPGTGITETQYF
clone_size: .; v_call: TRBV14; j_call: TRBJ2-7; cdr3_aa: CASSQGSGLAYEQYF
clone_size: .; v_call: TRBV5-1; j_call: TRBJ1-1; cdr3_aa: CASRLNRYGNTEAFF
clone_size: .; v_call: TRBV6-5; j_call: TRBJ1-2; cdr3_aa: CASAGAPPYGYTF
clone_size: .; v_call: TRBV7-2; j_call: TRBJ2-4; cdr3_aa: CASSLVGGAAKNIQYF
clone_size: .; v_call: TRBV6-5; j_call: TRBJ2-1; cdr3_aa: CASSPGTSYGEQFF
clone_size: .; v_call: TRBV28; j_call: TRBJ1-1; cdr3_aa: CASYPRLNTEAFF
clone_size: .; v_call: TRBV2; j_call: TRBJ1-2; cdr3_aa: CASTGTEYPRYGYTF
clone_size: .; v_call: TRBV6-1; j_call: TRBJ1-2; cdr3_aa: CASSEALGIGGYGYTF
clone_size: .; v_call: TRBV5-1; j_call: TRBJ1-1; cdr3_aa: CASSLDRDTDTEAFF
clone_size: once; v_call: TRBV5-1; j_call: TRBJ1-6; cdr3_aa: CASSLVAREDSPLHF
clone_size: .; v_call: TRBV6-5; j_call: TRBJ2-2; cdr3_aa: CASKARGGGELFF
clone_size: .; v_call: TRBV23-1; j_call: TRBJ2-7; cdr3_aa: CATPGTGGSNKTYEQYF
clone_size: .; v_call: TRBV5-6; j_call: TRBJ2-5; cdr3_aa: CASSPGIGETQYF
clone_size: .; v_call: TRBV30; j_call: TRBJ1-2; cdr3_aa: CAWSGRRYGYTF
clone_size: .; v_call: TRBV7-8; j_call: TRBJ2-7; cdr3_aa: CASKGTGNAQSSYEQYF
clone_size: .; v_call: TRBV12-2; j_call: TRBJ2-7; cdr3_aa: CASRFAAGANEQYF
clone_size: .; v_call: TRBV5-6; j_call: TRBJ2-2; cdr3_aa: CASSLNTGELFF
clone_size: once; v_call: TRBV20-1; j_call: TRBJ2-7; cdr3_aa: CSARERLEQYF
clone_size: .; v_call: TRBV11-3; j_call: TRBJ2-3; cdr3_aa: CASSWGLAGGASTDTQYF
clone_size: once; v_call: TRBV5-1; j_call: TRBJ2-2; cdr3_aa: CASSQGTSGVTGELFF
clone_size: .; v_call: TRBV9; j_call: TRBJ2-1; cdr3_aa: CASSEGGGPYNEQFF
clone_size: .; v_call: TRBV19; j_call: TRBJ2-6; cdr3_aa: CASSIVLGAAGANVLTF
clone_size: .; v_call: TRBV19; j_call: TRBJ1-2; cdr3_aa: CASSIEGGYGYTF
clone_size: .; v_call: TRBV7-9; j_call: TRBJ2-5; cdr3_aa: CASSLASGAQETQYF
clone_size: .; v_call: TRBV20-1; j_call: TRBJ1-2; cdr3_aa: CSARETGVYTF
clone_size: .; v_call: TRBV27; j_call: TRBJ2-3; cdr3_aa: CATTGGDTQYF
clone_size: .; v_call: TRBV19; j_call: TRBJ2-1; cdr3_aa: CASSISGTGVLSSYNEQFF
clone_size: .; v_call: TRBV28; j_call: TRBJ1-5; cdr3_aa: CASSLWEQGGGNQPQHF
clone_size: .; v_call: TRBV7-2; j_call: TRBJ2-1; cdr3_aa: CASSSQGWFYNEQFF
clone_size: .; v_call: TRBV10-3; j_call: TRBJ2-7; cdr3_aa: CAIGGNYEQYF
clone_size: .; v_call: TRBV2; j_call: TRBJ2-2; cdr3_aa: CARGSGGGNTGELFF
clone_size: .; v_call: TRBV7-9; j_call: TRBJ1-1; cdr3_aa: CAIQLRTSSAFF
clone_size: .; v_call: TRBV2; j_call: TRBJ2-7; cdr3_aa: CASSEAGGRSEQYF